Detailed here is one T cell receptor beta chain. Its antigen target is currently unknown. No much larger clone is present one base from it, and per-base qualities are unavailable. Genomic DNA was isolated from the sorted cells so that the TCRbeta CDR3 region could be sequenced. The immunoSEQ Assay was used to sequence the TCRbeta CDR3 regions. The immuneACCESS repertoire file appears here via TCRdb, limited to in-frame rearrangements. These files lack a portion of the clones; in checked studies, under half of the deficit traces to unresolved V genes, and the cause of the others is not known. The sample contains about 60,000 clones, around 85% of them found a single time. The top ten clonotypes cover 10% to 15% of the sample. V is reduced by 6 bases and J by 1 base, leaving a spacing of 9 bases between them. From the cysteine through the phenylalanine, the CDR3 covers 13 amino acids. Just the 39-base CDR3 DNA is kept, in frame starting at base 1. Taken from the germline V gene, the CDR1 and CDR2 loops are MNHNS and SASEGT.

The entry originates in a study of OX40 agonist ivuxolimab in advanced cancers. In the study overall: The costimulatory receptor OX40 (CD134) was targeted by ivuxolimab, a fully human IgG2 agonistic monoclonal antibody. Intravenous ivuxolimab was administered to patients every 2 weeks at six dose levels: 0.01, 0.1, 0.3, 1.5, 3 and 10 mg/kg. In the dose-escalation cohort, 82.7% of patients were male, and the mean age was approximately 60 years, with a range of about 23 to 85. Three dose-escalation patients achieved partial responses, one with hepatocellular carcinoma and two with cutaneous melanoma. The paper reports the monotherapy dose-escalation portion (N of about 54 patients) of the phase I ivuxolimab trial. The point of sequencing TCRbeta in the periphery was to test whether ivuxolimab changed TCR sequence diversity and drove clonal T-cell expansion. Of the roughly 54 patients in dose escalation, about 20 had hepatocellular carcinoma, roughly 15 had melanoma, 9 had renal cell carcinoma and 9 had head and neck cancer. Patients were allowed to have had prior anti-PD-1, anti-PD-L1 or anti-CTLA-4 therapy, and approximately 40% of the dose-escalation patients had been treated with checkpoint inhibitors.

Study-level results and caveats: After ivuxolimab, expanded clones were on average more numerous among CD8+ T cells than among CD4+ T cells. The antigen specificity of the clonally expanded peripheral T cells was not determined. Low levels of normalized T-cell clonal expansion were also shown by some nonresponding patients. Clonal expansion of both CD4+ and CD8+ blood T cells was observed from baseline to week 6 at doses 0.1 to 3.0 mg/kg. In the 0.1-3.0 mg/kg groups, partial responders were among the patients with the lowest normalized peripheral clonal expansion, particularly in CD8+ T cells.

Patients with autoimmune disease history or receiving systemic immunosuppression were excluded from the trial. Peripheral blood for TCR sequencing was drawn from every dose cohort at baseline, at cycle 4 day 1 and at cycle 7 day 1. The samples were taken from a phase I, first-in-human, multicenter, open-label dose-escalation trial of ivuxolimab. The trial enrolled adults with locally advanced or metastatic head and neck squamous cell, hepatocellular, melanoma or renal cell carcinoma. Before TCR sequencing, CD4+ and CD8+ T cells were separately sorted from peripheral blood. The chain is made from TRBV6-1 and TRBJ1-1, with no D gene named confidently. This TCR derives from an adult with an advanced solid tumor such as melanoma, head and neck, liver or kidney cancer. Sequencing was performed on CD4+ or CD8+ T cells sorted from blood, taken in a trial of the OX40 agonist ivuxolimab. This receptor has the CDR3 CASSLRGNTEAFF. The DNA sequence is TGTGCCAGCAGCCTACGGGGGAACACTGAAGCTTTCTTT.